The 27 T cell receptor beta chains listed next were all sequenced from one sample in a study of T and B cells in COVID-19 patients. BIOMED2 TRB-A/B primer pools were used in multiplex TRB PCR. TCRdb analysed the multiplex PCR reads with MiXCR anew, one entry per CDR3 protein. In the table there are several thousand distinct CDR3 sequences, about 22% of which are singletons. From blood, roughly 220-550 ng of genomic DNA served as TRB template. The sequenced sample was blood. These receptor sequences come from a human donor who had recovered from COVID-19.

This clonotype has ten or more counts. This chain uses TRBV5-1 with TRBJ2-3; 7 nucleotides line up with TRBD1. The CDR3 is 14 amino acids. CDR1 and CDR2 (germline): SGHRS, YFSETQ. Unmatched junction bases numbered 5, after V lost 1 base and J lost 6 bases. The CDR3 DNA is TGCGCCAGCAGCTTGAGGGGGCGCGGTGATACGCAGTATTTT. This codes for CASSLRGRGDTQYF.

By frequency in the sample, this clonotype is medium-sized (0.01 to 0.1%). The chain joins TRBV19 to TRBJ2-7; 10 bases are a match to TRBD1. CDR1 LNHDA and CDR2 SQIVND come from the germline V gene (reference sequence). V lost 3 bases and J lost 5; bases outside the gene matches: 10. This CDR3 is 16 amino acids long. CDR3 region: CASSIGYSGTGDEQYF. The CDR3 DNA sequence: TGTGCCAGTAGTATCGGATATTCCGGGACAGGGGACGAGCAGTACTTC. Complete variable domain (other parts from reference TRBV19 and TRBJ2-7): DGGITQSPKYLFRKEGQNVTLSCEQNLNHDAMYWYRQDPGQGLRLIYYSQIVNDFQKGDIAEGYSVSREKKESFPLTVTSAQKNPTAFYLCASSIGYSGTGDEQYFGPGTRLTVT.

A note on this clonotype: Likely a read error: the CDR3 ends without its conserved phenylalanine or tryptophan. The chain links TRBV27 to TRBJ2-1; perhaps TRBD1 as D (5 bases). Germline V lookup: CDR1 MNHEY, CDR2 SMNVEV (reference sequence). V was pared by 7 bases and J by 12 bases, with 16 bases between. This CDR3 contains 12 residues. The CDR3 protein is CASKAGHGRQFL. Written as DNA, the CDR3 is TGTGCCAGCAAAGCAGGGCACGGACGGCAGTTCCTC.

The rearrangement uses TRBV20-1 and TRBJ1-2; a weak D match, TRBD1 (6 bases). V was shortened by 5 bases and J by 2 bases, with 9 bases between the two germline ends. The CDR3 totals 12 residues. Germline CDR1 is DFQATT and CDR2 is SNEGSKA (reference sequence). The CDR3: CSAGRGNYGYTF. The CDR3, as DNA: TGCAGTGCTGGTAGGGGGAACTATGGCTACACCTTC.

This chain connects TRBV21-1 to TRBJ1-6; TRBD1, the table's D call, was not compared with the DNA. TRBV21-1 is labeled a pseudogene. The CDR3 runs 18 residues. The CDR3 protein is CASSKAQHRGDYNSPLHF. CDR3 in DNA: TGTGCCAGCAGCAAAGCGCAGCACAGGGGGGATTATAATTCACCCCTCCACTTT.

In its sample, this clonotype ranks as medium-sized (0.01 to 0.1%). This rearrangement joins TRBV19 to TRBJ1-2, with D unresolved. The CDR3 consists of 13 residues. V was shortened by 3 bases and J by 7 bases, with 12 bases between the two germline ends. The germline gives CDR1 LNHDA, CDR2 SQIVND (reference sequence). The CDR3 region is CASSIGAGPGYTF. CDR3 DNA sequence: TGTGCCAGTAGTATTGGCGCAGGTCCTGGCTACACCTTC.

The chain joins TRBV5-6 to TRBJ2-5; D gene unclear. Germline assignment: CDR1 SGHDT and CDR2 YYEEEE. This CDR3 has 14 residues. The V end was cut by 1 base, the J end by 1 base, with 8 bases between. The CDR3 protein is CASSLPTIQETQYF. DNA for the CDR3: TGTGCCAGCAGCTTGCCCACCATCCAAGAGACCCAGTACTTC.

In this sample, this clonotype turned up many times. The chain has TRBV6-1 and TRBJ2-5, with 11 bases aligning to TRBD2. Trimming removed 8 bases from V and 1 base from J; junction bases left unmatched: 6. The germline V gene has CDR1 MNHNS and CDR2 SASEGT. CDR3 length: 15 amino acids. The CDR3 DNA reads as TGTGCCAGCGGACGACTAGCGGGGACCCAAGAGACCCAGTACTTC. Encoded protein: CASGRLAGTQETQYF.

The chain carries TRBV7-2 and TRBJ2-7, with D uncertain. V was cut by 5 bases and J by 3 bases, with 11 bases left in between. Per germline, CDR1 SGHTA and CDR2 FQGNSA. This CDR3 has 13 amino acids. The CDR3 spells CASSPERGYEQYF. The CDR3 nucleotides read TGTGCCAGCAGCCCAGAACGAGGCTACGAGCAGTACTTC.

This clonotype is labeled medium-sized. The CDR3 region has the DNA TGTGCCACCGATCCGACTAGCGGGGGGGCAGATACGCAGTATTTT. Translating gives CATDPTSGGADTQYF. The chain links TRBV6-6 to TRBJ2-3, with TRBD2 matching 14 bases. With V trimmed by 10 bases and J by 4 bases, 7 bases remained unmatched. The germline gives CDR1 MNHNY, CDR2 SVGAGI (reference sequence). CDR3 size: 15 residues.

DNA for the CDR3: TGTGCCAGTCGTCCAGGGGGAGGGAGCGGGGGGGCATCAGATACGCAGTATTTT. Protein: CASRPGGGSGGASDTQYF. The chain is built from TRBV19 and TRBJ2-3; 10 nucleotides align to TRBD2. Trimming removed 8 bases from V and 4 bases from J; junction bases left unmatched: 18. CDR3 length: 18 residues. The germline V gene encodes CDR1 LNHDA and CDR2 SQIVND (reference sequence).

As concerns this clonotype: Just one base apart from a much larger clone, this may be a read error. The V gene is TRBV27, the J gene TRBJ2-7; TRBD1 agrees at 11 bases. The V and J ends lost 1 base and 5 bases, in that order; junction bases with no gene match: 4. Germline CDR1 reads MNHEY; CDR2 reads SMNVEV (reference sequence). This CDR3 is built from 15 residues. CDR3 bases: TGTGCCAGCAGTTTATACCTGGACAGGGGGCACGAGCAGTACTTC. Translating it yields CASSLYLDRGHEQYF.

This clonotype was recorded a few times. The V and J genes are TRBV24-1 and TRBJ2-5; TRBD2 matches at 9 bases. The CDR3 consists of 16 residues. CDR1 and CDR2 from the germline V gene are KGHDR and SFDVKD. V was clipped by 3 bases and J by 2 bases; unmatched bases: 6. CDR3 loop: CATSDGSGGLQETQYF. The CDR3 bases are TGTGCCACCAGTGATGGTAGCGGGGGATTACAAGAGACCCAGTACTTC.

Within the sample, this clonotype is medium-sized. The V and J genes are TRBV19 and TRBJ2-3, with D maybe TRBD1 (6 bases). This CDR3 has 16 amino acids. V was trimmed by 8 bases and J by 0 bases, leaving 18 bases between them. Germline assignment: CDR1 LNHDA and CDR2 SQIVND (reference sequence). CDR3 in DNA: TGTGCCAGTCAAGGCTACGGGGACACTAGCACAGATACGCAGTATTTT. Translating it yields CASQGYGDTSTDTQYF.

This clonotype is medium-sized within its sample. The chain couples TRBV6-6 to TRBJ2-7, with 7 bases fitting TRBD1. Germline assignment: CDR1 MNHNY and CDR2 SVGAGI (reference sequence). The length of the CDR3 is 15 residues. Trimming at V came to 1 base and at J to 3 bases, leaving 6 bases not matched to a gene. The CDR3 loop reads CASSYFGDSGYEQYF. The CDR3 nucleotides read TGTGCCAGCAGTTACTTCGGGGACAGCGGCTACGAGCAGTACTTC.

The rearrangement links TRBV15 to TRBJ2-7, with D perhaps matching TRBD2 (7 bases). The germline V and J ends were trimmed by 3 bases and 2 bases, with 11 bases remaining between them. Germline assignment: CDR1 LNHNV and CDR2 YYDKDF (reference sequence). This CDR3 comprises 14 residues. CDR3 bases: TGTGCCACCAGCAGTCACGGGGGGCCCTACGAGCAGTACTTC. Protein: CATSSHGGPYEQYF.

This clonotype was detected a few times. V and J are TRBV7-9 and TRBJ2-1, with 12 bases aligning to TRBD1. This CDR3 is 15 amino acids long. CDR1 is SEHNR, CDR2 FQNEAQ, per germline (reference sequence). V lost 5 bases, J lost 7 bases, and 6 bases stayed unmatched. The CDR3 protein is CASSHLGQGANEQFF. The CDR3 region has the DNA TGTGCCAGCAGCCACCTGGGACAGGGGGCGAATGAGCAGTTCTTC. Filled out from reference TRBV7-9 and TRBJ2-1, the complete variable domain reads DTGVSQNPRHKITKRGQNVTFRCDPISEHNRLYWYRQTLGQGPEFLTYFQNEAQLEKSRLLSDRFSAERPKGSFSTLEIQRTEQGDSAMYLCASSHLGQGANEQFFGPGTRLTVL.

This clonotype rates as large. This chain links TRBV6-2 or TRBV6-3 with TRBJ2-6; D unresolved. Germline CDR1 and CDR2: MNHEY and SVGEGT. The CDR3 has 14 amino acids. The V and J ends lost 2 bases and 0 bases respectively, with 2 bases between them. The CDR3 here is CASSYSSGANVLTF. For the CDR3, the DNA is TGTGCCAGCAGTTACAGCTCTGGGGCCAACGTCCTGACTTTC.

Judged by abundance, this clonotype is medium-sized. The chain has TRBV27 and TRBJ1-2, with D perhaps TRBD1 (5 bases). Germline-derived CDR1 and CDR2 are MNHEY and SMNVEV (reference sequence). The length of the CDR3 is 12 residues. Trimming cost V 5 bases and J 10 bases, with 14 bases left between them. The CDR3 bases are TGTGCCAGCAGTCCCACAGGTCAGGACTACACCTTC. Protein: CASSPTGQDYTF.

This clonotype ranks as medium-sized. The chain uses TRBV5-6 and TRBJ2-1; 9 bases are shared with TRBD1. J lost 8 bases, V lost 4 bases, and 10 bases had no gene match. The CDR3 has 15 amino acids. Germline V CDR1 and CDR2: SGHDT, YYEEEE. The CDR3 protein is CASSRKQGARHEQFF. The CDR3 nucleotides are TGTGCCAGCAGCCGAAAACAGGGGGCGAGACATGAGCAGTTCTTC. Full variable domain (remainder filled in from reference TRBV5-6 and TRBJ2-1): DAGVTQSPTHLIKTRGQQVTLRCSPKSGHDTVSWYQQALGQGPQFIFQYYEEEERQRGNFPDRFSGHQFPNYSSELNVNALLLGDSALYLCASSRKQGARHEQFFGPGTRLTVL.

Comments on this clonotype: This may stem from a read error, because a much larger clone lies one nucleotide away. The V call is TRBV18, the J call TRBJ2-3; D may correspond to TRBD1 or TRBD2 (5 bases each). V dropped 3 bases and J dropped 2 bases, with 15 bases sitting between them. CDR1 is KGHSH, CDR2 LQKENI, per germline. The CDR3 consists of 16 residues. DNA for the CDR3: TGTGCCAGCTCACCCCTTGCGTGGGGGTCCACAGATACGCAGTATTTT. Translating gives CASSPLAWGSTDTQYF.

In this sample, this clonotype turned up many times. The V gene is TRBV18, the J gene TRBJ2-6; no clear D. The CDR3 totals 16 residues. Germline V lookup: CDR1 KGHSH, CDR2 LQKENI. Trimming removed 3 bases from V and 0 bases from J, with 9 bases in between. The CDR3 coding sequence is TGTGCCAGCTCACCTCTTTCGGTCTCTGGGGCCAACGTCCTGACTTTC. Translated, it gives CASSPLSVSGANVLTF.

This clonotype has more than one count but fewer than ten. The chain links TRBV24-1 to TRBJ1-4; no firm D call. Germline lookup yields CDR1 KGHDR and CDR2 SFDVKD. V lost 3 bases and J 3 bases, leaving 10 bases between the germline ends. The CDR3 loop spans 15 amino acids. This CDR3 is CATSDPADPNEKLFF. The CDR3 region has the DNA TGTGCCACCAGTGATCCAGCCGACCCTAATGAAAAACTGTTTTTT.

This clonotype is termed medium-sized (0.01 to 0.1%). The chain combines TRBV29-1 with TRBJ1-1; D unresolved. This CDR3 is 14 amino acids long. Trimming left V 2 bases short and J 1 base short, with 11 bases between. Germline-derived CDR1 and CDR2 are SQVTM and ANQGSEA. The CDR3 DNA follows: TGCAGCGTTGAAATATCCCCGAAGAACACTGAAGCTTTCTTT. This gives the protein CSVEISPKNTEAFF.

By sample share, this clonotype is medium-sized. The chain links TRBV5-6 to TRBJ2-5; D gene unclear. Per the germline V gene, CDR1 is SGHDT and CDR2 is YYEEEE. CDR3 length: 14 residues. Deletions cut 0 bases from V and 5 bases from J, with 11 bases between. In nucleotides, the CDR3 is TGTGCCAGCAGCTTGGACAGCCAGCAGGAGACCCAGTACTTC. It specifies CASSLDSQQETQYF. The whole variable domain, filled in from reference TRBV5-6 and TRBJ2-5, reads DAGVTQSPTHLIKTRGQQVTLRCSPKSGHDTVSWYQQALGQGPQFIFQYYEEEERQRGNFPDRFSGHQFPNYSSELNVNALLLGDSALYLCASSLDSQQETQYFGPGTRLLVL.

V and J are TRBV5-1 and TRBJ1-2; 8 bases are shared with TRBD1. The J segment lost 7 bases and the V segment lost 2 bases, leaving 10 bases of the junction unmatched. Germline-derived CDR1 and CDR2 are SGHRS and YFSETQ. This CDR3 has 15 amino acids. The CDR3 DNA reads TGCGCCAGCAGCTTTGGACAGGGACCTCCCTTTGGCTACACCTTC. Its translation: CASSFGQGPPFGYTF.

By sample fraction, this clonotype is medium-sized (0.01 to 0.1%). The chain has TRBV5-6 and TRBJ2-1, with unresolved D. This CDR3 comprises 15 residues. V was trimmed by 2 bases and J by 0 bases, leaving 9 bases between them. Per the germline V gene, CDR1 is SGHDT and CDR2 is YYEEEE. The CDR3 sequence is CASSLRALSYNEQFF. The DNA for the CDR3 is TGTGCCAGCAGCTTACGGGCCCTCTCCTACAATGAGCAGTTCTTC.